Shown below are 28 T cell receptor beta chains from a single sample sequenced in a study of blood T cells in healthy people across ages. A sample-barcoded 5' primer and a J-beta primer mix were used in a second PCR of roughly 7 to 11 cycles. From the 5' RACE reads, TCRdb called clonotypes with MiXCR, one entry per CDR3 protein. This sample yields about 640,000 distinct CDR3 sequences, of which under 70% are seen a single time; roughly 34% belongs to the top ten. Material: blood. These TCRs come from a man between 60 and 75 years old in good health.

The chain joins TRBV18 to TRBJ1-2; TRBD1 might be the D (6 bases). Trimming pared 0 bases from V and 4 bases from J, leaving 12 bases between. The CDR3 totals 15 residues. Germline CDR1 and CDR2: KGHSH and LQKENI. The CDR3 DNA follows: TGTGCCAGCTCACCACCGTCACAGGGCGGCTATGGCTACACCTTC. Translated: CASSPPSQGGYGYTF. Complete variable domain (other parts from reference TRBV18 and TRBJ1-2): NAGVMQNPRHLVRRRGQEARLRCSPMKGHSHVYWYRQLPEEGLKFMVYLQKENIIDESGMPKERFSAEFPKEGPSILRIQQVVRGDSAAYFCASSPPSQGGYGYTFGSGTRLTVV.

This CDR3 is CASSLARQTYNEQFF. DNA of the CDR3: TGCGCCAGCAGCTTGGCGCGACAGACATACAATGAGCAGTTCTTC. This chain joins TRBV5-1 and TRBJ2-1; possibly TRBD1 for D (5 bases). CDR1 is SGHRS, CDR2 YFSETQ, per germline. The CDR3 sequence is 15 residues long. V was pared by 0 bases and J by 4 bases, with 11 bases between.

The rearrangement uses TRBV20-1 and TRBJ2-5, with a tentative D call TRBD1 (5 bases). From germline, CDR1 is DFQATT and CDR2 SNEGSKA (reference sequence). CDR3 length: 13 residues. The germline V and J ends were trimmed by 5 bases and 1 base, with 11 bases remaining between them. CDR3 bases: TGCAGTGCTCCAGGGATTCCCCAAGAGACCCAGTACTTC. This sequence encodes CSAPGIPQETQYF.

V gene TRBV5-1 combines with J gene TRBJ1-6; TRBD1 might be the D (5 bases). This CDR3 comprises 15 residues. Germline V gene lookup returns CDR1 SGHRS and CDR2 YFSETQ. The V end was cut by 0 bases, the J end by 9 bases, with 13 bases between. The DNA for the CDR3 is TGCGCCAGCAGCTTGGGCCAGGGATTAAGTTCACCCCTCCACTTT. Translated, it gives CASSLGQGLSSPLHF.

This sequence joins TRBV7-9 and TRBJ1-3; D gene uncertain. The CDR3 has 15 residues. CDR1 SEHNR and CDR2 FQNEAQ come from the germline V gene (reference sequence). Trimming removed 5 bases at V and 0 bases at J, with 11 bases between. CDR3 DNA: TGTGCCAGCAGCCCGGACGGGCGCTCTGGAAACACCATATATTTT. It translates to CASSPDGRSGNTIYF.

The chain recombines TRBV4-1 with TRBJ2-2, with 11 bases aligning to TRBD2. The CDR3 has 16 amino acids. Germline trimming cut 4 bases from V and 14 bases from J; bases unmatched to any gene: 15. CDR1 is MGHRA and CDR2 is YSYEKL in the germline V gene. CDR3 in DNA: TGCGCCAGCAGCCCTGGGACTAGCGGAATTCTAGTGGATCTGTTTTTT. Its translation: CASSPGTSGILVDLFF.

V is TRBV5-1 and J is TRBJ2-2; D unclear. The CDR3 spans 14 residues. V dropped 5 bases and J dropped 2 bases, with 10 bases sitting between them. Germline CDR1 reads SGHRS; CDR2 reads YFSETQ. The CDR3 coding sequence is TGCGCCAGCAGTTACGACTCAAACACCGGGGAGCTGTTTTTT. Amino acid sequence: CASSYDSNTGELFF.

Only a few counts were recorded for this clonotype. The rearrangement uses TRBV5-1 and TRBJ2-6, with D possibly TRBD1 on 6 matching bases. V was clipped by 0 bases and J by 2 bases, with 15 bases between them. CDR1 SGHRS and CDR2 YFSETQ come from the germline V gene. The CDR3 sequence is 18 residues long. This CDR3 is CASSLVQGTSTGANVLTF. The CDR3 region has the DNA TGCGCCAGCAGCTTGGTGCAGGGGACAAGTACTGGGGCCAACGTCCTGACTTTC.

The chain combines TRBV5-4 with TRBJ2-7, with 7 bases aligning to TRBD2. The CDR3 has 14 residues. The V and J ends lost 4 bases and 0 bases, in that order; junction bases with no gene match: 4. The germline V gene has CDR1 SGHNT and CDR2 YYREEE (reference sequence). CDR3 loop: CASSPRGNSYEQYF. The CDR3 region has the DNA TGTGCCAGCAGCCCGCGGGGGAACTCCTACGAGCAGTACTTC.

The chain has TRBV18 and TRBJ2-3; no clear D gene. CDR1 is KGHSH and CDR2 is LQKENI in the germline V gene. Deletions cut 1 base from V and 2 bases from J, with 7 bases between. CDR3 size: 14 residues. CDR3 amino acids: CASSPQQDTDTQYF. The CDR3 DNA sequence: TGTGCCAGCTCACCACAACAAGACACAGATACGCAGTATTTT. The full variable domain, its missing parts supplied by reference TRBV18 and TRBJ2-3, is NAGVMQNPRHLVRRRGQEARLRCSPMKGHSHVYWYRQLPEEGLKFMVYLQKENIIDESGMPKERFSAEFPKEGPSILRIQQVVRGDSAAYFCASSPQQDTDTQYFGPGTRLTVL.

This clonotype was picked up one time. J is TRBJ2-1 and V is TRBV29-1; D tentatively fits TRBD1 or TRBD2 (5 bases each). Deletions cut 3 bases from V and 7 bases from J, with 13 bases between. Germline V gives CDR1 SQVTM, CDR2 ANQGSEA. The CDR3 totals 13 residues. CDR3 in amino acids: CSVDPQRGNEQFF. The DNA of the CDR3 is TGCAGCGTTGACCCACAGAGGGGAAATGAGCAGTTCTTC.

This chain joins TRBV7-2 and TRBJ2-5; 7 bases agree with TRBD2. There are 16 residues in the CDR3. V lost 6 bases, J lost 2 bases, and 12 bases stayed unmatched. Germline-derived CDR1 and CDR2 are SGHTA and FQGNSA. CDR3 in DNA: TGTGCCAGCAGTTTACTACAAGTGGGGGGGCAAGAGACCCAGTACTTC. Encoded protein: CASSLLQVGGQETQYF.

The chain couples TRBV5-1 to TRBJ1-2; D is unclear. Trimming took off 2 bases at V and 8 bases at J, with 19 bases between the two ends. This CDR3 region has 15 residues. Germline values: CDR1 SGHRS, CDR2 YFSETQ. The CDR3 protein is CASSFEGTGYYGYTF. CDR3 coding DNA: TGCGCCAGCAGCTTTGAGGGAACGGGTTATTACGGCTACACCTTC.

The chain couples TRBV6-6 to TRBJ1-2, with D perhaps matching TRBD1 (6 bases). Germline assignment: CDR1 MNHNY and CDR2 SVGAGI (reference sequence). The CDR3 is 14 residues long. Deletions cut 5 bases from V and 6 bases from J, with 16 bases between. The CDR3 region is CASSLGTGSNGYTF. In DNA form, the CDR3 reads TGTGCCAGCAGTCTCGGTACAGGGAGCAATGGCTACACCTTC.

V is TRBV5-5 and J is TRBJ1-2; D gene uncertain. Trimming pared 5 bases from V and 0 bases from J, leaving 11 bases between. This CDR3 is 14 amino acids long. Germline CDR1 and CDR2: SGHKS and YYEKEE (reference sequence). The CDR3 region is CASRERRANYGYTF. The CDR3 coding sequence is TGTGCCAGCAGGGAGAGGAGGGCTAACTATGGCTACACCTTC.

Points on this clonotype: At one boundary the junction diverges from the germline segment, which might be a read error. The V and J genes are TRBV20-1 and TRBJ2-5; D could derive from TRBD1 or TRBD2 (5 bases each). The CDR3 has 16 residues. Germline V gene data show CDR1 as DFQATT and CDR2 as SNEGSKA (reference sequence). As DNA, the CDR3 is TGCAGTGCTAGAGATCCCCGGGACCCCCTCCAAGAGACCCCGTACTTC. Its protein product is CSARDPRDPLQETPYF.

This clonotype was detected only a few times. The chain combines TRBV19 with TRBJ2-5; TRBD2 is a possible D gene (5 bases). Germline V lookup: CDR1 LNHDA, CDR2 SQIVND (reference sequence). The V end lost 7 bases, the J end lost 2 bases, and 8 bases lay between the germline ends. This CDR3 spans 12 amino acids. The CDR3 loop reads CASKGAQETQYF. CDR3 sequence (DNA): TGTGCCAGTAAGGGAGCTCAAGAGACCCAGTACTTC.

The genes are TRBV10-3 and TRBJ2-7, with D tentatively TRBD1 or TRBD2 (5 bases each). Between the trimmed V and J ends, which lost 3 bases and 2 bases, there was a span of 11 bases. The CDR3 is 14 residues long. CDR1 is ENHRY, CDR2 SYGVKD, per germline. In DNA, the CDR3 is TGTGCCATCAGTGATGGGGACCGCGCCTACGAGCAGTACTTC. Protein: CAISDGDRAYEQYF.

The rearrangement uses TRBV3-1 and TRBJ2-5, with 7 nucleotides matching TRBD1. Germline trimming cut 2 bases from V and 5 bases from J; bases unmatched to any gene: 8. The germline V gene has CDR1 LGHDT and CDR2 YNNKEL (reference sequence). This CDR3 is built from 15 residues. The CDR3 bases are TGTGCCAGCAGCCAACTTCCAGGGGGTCACGAGACCCAGTACTTC. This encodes CASSQLPGGHETQYF.

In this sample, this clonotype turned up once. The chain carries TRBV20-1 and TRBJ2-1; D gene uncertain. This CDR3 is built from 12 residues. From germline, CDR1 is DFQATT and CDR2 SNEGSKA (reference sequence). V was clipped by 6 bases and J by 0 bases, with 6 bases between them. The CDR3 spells CSAGTSYNEQFF. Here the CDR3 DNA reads TGCAGTGCGGGCACCTCCTACAATGAGCAGTTCTTC.

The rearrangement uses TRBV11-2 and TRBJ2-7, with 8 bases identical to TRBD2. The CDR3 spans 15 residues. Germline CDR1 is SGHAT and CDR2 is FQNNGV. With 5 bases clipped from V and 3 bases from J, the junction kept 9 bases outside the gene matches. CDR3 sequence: CASSPSSGPNYEQYF. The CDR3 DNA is TGTGCCAGCAGCCCGTCTAGCGGGCCTAACTACGAGCAGTACTTC.

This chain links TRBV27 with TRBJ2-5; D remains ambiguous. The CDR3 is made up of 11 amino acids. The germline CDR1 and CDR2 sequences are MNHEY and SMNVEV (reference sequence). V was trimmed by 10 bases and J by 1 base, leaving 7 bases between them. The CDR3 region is CATPSQETQYF. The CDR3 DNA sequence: TGTGCCACCCCCTCCCAAGAGACCCAGTACTTC.

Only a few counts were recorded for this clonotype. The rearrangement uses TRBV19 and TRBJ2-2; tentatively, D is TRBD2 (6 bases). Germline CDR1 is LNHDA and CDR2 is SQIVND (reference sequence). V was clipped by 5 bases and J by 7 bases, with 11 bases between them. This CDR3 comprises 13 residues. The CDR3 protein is CASSYLADGELFF. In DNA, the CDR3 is TGTGCCAGTAGTTATTTAGCGGACGGGGAGCTGTTTTTT.

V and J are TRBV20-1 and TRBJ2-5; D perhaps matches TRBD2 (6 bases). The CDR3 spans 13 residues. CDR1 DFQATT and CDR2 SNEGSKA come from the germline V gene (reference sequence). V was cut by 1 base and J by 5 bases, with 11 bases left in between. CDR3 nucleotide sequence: TGCAGTGCTAGAGTGGGCGGGACGGAGACCCAGTACTTC. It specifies CSARVGGTETQYF.

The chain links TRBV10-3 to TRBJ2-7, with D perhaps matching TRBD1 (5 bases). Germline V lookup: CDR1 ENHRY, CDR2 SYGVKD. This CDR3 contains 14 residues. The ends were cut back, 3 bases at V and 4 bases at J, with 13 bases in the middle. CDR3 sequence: CAISDRQIRYEQYF. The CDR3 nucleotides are TGTGCCATCAGTGATAGACAGATACGGTACGAGCAGTACTTC.

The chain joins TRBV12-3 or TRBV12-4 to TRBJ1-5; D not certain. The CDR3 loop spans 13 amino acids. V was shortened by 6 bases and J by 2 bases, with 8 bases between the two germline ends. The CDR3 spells CASRTDGNQPQHF. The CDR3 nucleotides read TGTGCCAGCAGGACGGACGGCAATCAGCCCCAGCATTTT.

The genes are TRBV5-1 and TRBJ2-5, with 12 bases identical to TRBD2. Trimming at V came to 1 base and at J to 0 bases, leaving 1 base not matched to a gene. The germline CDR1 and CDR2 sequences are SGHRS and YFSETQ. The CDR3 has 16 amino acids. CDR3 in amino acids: CASSLTSGGNQETQYF. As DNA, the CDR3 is TGCGCCAGCAGCTTGACTAGCGGGGGGAACCAAGAGACCCAGTACTTC.

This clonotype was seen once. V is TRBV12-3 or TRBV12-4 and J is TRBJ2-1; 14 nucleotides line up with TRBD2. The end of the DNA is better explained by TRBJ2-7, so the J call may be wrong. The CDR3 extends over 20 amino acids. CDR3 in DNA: TGTGCCAGCAGTAAACCAAAGGGACTAGCGGGAGCTAGCTCCTACAATGAGCAGTACTTC. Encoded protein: CASSKPKGLAGASSYNEQYF.